A selection of T cell receptor beta chains follows, all from one sample in a study of shared clonotypes between healthy human individuals. Assay: immunoSEQ multiplex PCR; the TCRdb copy retains only in-frame clones and omits some. The sample lists over a million clones, around 78% occurring once. Material: memory CD4+ T cells from PBMCs. Receptor source: a man between 18 and 29 years old in good health. Some clones in this sample may be carry-over from other donors' samples. The CDR3 runs from the conserved cysteine through the conserved F or W. The D gene is left open where the match is weak. The listing skips clone size in some rows; elsewhere it reads once, few, many or a size class.

J gene: TRBJ2-1; D gene: TRBD2; clone size: NA; V gene: TRBV10-3; CDR3 DNA: TGTGCCATCAGTGAGTCCGGGGGGGGCTACAATGAGCAGTTCTTC; CDR3 protein: CAISESGGGYNEQFF
J gene: TRBJ1-1; D gene: NA; clone size: many; V gene: TRBV5-1; CDR3 DNA: TGCGCCAGCAGCTTGGTTGGACACACGAACACTGAAGCTTTCTTT; CDR3 protein: CASSLVGHTNTEAFF
J gene: TRBJ1-5; D gene: NA; clone size: NA; V gene: TRBV6-6; CDR3 DNA: TGTGCCAGCACCCGGGTTGATCAGCCCCAGCATTTT; CDR3 protein: CASTRVDQPQHF
J gene: TRBJ1-6; D gene: NA; clone size: once; V gene: TRBV5-1; CDR3 DNA: TGCGCCAGCAGCTTAGGCAGCTCAGATTCACCCCTCCACTTT; CDR3 protein: CASSLGSSDSPLHF
J gene: TRBJ2-5; D gene: NA; clone size: NA; V gene: TRBV2; CDR3 DNA: TGTGCCAGCACGGGACTTCTGACGGCCCAGTACTTC; CDR3 protein: CASTGLLTAQYF
J gene: TRBJ2-7; D gene: NA; clone size: NA; V gene: TRBV14; CDR3 DNA: TGTGCCAGCAGCGCTTACGCGGGACAAACCTACGAGCAGTACTTC; CDR3 protein: CASSAYAGQTYEQYF
J gene: TRBJ1-2; D gene: NA; clone size: NA; V gene: TRBV7-9; CDR3 DNA: TGTGCCATCCAAGGGGGGAACTATGGCTACACCTTC; CDR3 protein: CAIQGGNYGYTF
J gene: TRBJ2-1; D gene: TRBD2; clone size: NA; V gene: TRBV9; CDR3 DNA: TGTGCCAGCAGCGTAGCTAGCGGGAGGGTTGATGAGCAGTTCTTC; CDR3 protein: CASSVASGRVDEQFF
J gene: TRBJ2-1; D gene: TRBD2; clone size: NA; V gene: TRBV5-4; CDR3 DNA: TGTGCCAGCAGCAATGGACTAGCGGGAGGCAATGAGCAGTTCTTC; CDR3 protein: CASSNGLAGGNEQFF
J gene: TRBJ2-7; D gene: NA; clone size: NA; V gene: TRBV5-3; CDR3 DNA: TGTGCCAGAAGCCGACTAGGAAGGGGCGAGCAGTACTTC; CDR3 protein: CARSRLGRGEQYF
J gene: TRBJ2-7; D gene: TRBD1; clone size: NA; V gene: TRBV27; CDR3 DNA: TGTGCCAGCAGGCGGGCCCTCGCCGGGACAGGAACCTACGAGCAGTACTTC; CDR3 protein: CASRRALAGTGTYEQYF
J gene: TRBJ1-5; D gene: NA; clone size: NA; V gene: TRBV27; CDR3 DNA: TGTGCCAGCAGCCGCCAGGCTGGTCAGCCCCAGCATTTT; CDR3 protein: CASSRQAGQPQHF
J gene: TRBJ2-5; D gene: NA; clone size: NA; V gene: TRBV5-1; CDR3 DNA: TGCGCCAGCTCCCTAGGGGTTCAAGAGACCCAGTACTTC; CDR3 protein: CASSLGVQETQYF
J gene: TRBJ2-1; D gene: TRBD2; clone size: few; V gene: TRBV27; CDR3 DNA: TGTGCCAGCATGCTAGCGGGAGGGGATGAGCAGTTCTTC; CDR3 protein: CASMLAGGDEQFF
J gene: TRBJ2-1; D gene: NA; clone size: NA; V gene: TRBV19; CDR3 DNA: TGTGCCAGTAGTATGGATCGTGGGGATGAGCAGTTCTTC; CDR3 protein: CASSMDRGDEQFF
J gene: TRBJ1-1; D gene: TRBD1; clone size: NA; V gene: TRBV9; CDR3 DNA: TGTGCCAGCAGCGGGTTGACAGGGGCGGTCACTGAAGCTTTCTTT; CDR3 protein: CASSGLTGAVTEAFF
J gene: TRBJ2-3; D gene: TRBD2; clone size: NA; V gene: TRBV7-2; CDR3 DNA: TGTACCAGCAGCTCACTAGCGGGATGGGATACGCAGTATTTT; CDR3 protein: CTSSSLAGWDTQYF
J gene: TRBJ1-2; D gene: NA; clone size: NA; V gene: TRBV4-1; CDR3 DNA: TGCGCCAGCAGCCAAGGATCCCCAAGCGGCTATGGCTACACCTTC; CDR3 protein: CASSQGSPSGYGYTF
J gene: TRBJ2-6; D gene: NA; clone size: NA; V gene: TRBV5-4; CDR3 DNA: TGTGCCAGCAGTGCCGCCGTAGCTGGGGCCAACGTCCTGACTTTC; CDR3 protein: CASSAAVAGANVLTF
J gene: TRBJ2-1; D gene: NA; clone size: NA; V gene: TRBV7-2; CDR3 DNA: TGTGCCAGCAGCTTGAGTCGACCCAACCCCGATGAGCAGTTCTTC; CDR3 protein: CASSLSRPNPDEQFF
J gene: TRBJ2-7; D gene: TRBD1; clone size: NA; V gene: TRBV11-1; CDR3 DNA: TGTGCCAGCAGCATGGGACAGGGGGGAGTCTACGAGCAGTACTTC; CDR3 protein: CASSMGQGGVYEQYF
J gene: TRBJ1-2; D gene: NA; clone size: few; V gene: TRBV28; CDR3 DNA: TGTGCCAGCACCTTTTCTGGCAGCCTGAACTATGGCTACACCTTC; CDR3 protein: CASTFSGSLNYGYTF
J gene: TRBJ2-3; D gene: NA; clone size: NA; V gene: TRBV5-1; CDR3 DNA: TGCGCCAGCAGCTTAGGCGGATCTAGCACAGATACGCAGTATTTT; CDR3 protein: CASSLGGSSTDTQYF
J gene: TRBJ2-5; D gene: TRBD1; clone size: once; V gene: TRBV5-1; CDR3 DNA: TGCGCCAGCAGCTTGGGATGGGTCAGGGGGCATCAAGAGACCCAGTACTTC; CDR3 protein: CASSLGWVRGHQETQYF
J gene: TRBJ2-2; D gene: TRBD2; clone size: NA; V gene: TRBV9; CDR3 DNA: TGTGCCAGCAGCGTACGTGCGGGAGGAACCACCGGGGAGCTGTTTTTT; CDR3 protein: CASSVRAGGTTGELFF
J gene: TRBJ1-2; D gene: NA; clone size: many; V gene: TRBV28; CDR3 DNA: TGTGCCAGCAGTTTACAAACAGATAACTATGGCTACACCTTC; CDR3 protein: CASSLQTDNYGYTF
J gene: TRBJ1-2; D gene: NA; clone size: NA; V gene: TRBV6-5; CDR3 DNA: TGTGCCAGCAGTTACTCGACGGTCTATGGCTACACCTTC; CDR3 protein: CASSYSTVYGYTF
J gene: TRBJ2-3; D gene: NA; clone size: NA; V gene: TRBV29-1; CDR3 DNA: TGCAGCGTTGGGGGGAAACTAACAGATACGCAGTATTTT; CDR3 protein: CSVGGKLTDTQYF
J gene: TRBJ1-3; D gene: NA; clone size: NA; V gene: TRBV5-6; CDR3 DNA: TGTGCCAGCAGCTTGTTGACAGGAAGCGGCAACACCATATATTTT; CDR3 protein: CASSLLTGSGNTIYF
J gene: TRBJ1-3; D gene: NA; clone size: NA; V gene: TRBV10-3; CDR3 DNA: TGTGCCACCCTTCATACCAGCTCTGGAAACACCATATATTTT; CDR3 protein: CATLHTSSGNTIYF
J gene: TRBJ1-5; D gene: NA; clone size: many; V gene: TRBV15; CDR3 DNA: TGTGCCACCAGCAGAGAAGGGCGGCACAATCAGCCCCAGCATTTT; CDR3 protein: CATSREGRHNQPQHF
J gene: TRBJ1-3; D gene: NA; clone size: NA; V gene: TRBV5-1; CDR3 DNA: TGCGCCAGCAGCCCCAGGAGGGGCGGTGGAAACACCATATATTTT; CDR3 protein: CASSPRRGGGNTIYF
J gene: TRBJ1-2; D gene: NA; clone size: NA; V gene: TRBV28; CDR3 DNA: TGTGCCAGCACCAAGAGGGGGACTCTTAACTATGGCTACACCTTC; CDR3 protein: CASTKRGTLNYGYTF
J gene: TRBJ2-1; D gene: NA; clone size: NA; V gene: TRBV5-4; CDR3 DNA: TGTGCCAGCAGCTTGGACCTCGGGGATGAGCAGTTCTTC; CDR3 protein: CASSLDLGDEQFF
J gene: TRBJ2-5; D gene: NA; clone size: NA; V gene: TRBV14; CDR3 DNA: TGTGCCAGCAGCGTCGGGACGGTGGGTCAAGAGACCCAGTACTTC; CDR3 protein: CASSVGTVGQETQYF
J gene: TRBJ2-7; D gene: TRBD1; clone size: NA; V gene: TRBV12-5; CDR3 DNA: TGTGCTAGTGGCTCTGGACAGGGTTCCTACGAGCAGTACTTC; CDR3 protein: CASGSGQGSYEQYF
J gene: TRBJ1-3; D gene: NA; clone size: NA; V gene: TRBV5-1; CDR3 DNA: TGCGCCAGCAGCCTCGCCGGGGTAGGAGGAAACACCATATATTTT; CDR3 protein: CASSLAGVGGNTIYF
J gene: TRBJ2-7; D gene: TRBD2; clone size: once; V gene: TRBV11-2; CDR3 DNA: TGTGCCAGCAGCTTAGCACTAGCGGAGTCCTACGAGCAGTACTTC; CDR3 protein: CASSLALAESYEQYF
J gene: TRBJ2-1; D gene: NA; clone size: many; V gene: TRBV20-1; CDR3 DNA: TGCAGTGCTATGTCCAATGAGCAGTTCTTC; CDR3 protein: CSAMSNEQFF